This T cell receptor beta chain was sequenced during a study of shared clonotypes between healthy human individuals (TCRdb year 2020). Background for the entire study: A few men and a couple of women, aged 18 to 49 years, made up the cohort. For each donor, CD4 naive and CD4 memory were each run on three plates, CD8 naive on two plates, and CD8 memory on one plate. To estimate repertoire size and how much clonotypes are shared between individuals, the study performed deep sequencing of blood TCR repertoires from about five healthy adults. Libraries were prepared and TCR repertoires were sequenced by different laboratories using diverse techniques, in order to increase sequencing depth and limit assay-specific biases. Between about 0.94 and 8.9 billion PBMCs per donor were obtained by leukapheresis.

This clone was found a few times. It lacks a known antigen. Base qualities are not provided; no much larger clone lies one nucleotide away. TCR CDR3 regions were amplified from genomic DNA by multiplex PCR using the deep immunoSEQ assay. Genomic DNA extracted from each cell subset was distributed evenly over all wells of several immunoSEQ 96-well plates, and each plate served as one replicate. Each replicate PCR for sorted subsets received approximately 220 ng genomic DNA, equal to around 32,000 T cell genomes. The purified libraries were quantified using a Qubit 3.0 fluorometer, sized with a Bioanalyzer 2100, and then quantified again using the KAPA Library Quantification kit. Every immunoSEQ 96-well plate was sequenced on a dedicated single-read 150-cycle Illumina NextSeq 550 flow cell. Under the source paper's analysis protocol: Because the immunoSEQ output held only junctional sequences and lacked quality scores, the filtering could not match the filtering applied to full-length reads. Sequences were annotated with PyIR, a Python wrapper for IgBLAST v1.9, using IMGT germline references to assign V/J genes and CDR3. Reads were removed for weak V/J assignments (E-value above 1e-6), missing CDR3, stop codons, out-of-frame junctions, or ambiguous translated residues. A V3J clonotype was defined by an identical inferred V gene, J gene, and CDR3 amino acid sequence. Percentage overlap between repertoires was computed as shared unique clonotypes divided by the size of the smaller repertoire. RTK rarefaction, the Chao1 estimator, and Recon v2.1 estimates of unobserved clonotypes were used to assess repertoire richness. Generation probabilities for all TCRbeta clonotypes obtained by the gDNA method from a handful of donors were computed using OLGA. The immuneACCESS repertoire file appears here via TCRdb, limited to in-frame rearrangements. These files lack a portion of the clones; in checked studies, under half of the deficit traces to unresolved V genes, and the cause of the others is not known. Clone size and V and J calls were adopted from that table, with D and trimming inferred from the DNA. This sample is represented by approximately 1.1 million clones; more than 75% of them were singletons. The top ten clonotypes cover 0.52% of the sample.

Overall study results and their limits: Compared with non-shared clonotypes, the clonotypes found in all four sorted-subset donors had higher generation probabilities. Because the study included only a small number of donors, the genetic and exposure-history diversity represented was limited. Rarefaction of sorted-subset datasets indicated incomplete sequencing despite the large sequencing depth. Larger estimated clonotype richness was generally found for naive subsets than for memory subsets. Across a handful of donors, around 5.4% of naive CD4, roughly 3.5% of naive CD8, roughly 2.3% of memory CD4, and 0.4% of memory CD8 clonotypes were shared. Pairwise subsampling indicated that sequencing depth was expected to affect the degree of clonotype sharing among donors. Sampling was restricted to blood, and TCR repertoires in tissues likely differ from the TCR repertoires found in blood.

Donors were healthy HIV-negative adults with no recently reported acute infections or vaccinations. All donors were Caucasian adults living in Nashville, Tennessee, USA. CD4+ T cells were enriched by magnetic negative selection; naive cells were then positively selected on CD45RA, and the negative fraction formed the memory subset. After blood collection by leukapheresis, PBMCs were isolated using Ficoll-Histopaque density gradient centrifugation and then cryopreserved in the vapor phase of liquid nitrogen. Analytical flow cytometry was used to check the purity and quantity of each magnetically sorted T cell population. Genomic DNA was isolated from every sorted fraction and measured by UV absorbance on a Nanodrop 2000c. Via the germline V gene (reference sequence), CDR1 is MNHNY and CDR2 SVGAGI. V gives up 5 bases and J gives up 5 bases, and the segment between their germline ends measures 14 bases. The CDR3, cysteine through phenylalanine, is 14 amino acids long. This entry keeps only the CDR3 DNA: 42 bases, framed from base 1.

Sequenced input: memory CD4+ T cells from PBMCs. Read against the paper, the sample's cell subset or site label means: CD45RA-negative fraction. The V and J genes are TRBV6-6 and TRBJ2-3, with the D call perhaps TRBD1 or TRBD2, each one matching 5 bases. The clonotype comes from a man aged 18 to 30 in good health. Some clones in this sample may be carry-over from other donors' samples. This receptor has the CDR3 CASSRDHQGDTQYF. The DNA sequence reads TGTGCCAGCAGTCGGGATCACCAGGGAGATACGCAGTATTTT.